A single sample is the source of the 3 T cell receptor beta chains below, sequenced in a study of CD8 T cells in Susac syndrome. Roughly 0.45 to 1 ug RNA was reverse transcribed with random hexamers. TCRdb independently ran MiXCR on the immunoSEQ multiplex PCR reads; one entry per CDR3 protein. The sample carries around 200,000 distinct CDR3 sequences, 85% to 95% recorded once. What was sequenced was CD4+ T cells from PBMCs. The receptors were gathered from a human donor in good health.

The chain employs TRBV18 and TRBJ2-3; 9 bases align to TRBD2. Trimming cost V 4 bases and J 0 bases; bases outside gene matches: 5. Germline V gene data show CDR1 as KGHSH and CDR2 as LQKENI. The CDR3 contains 16 residues. For the CDR3, the DNA is TGTGCCAGCTCACGGAAGACTAGCGGAAGCACAGATACGCAGTATTTT. This encodes CASSRKTSGSTDTQYF.

The chain carries TRBV5-4 and TRBJ2-1; D gene unclear. The V end lost 0 bases, the J end lost 15 bases, and 13 bases lay between the germline ends. Germline CDR1 and CDR2: SGHNT and YYREEE (reference sequence). CDR3 length: 12 residues. The CDR3 sequence: CASSLEVAPPFF. DNA of the CDR3: TGTGCCAGCAGCTTGGAGGTAGCCCCCCCGTTCTTC.

This sequence joins TRBV18 and TRBJ2-3, with 10 bases lining up with TRBD2. This CDR3 has 15 residues. From germline, CDR1 is KGHSH and CDR2 LQKENI. V shed 4 bases, J shed 6 bases, and the junction held 7 bases outside the gene matches. CDR3: CASSRRTSGEDTQYF. The CDR3 DNA follows: TGTGCCAGCTCACGCCGGACTAGCGGAGAGGATACGCAGTATTTT.